Listed below are T cell receptor beta chains from one sample, sequenced in a study of OX40 agonist ivuxolimab in advanced cancers. Method: immunoSEQ multiplex PCR; TCRdb's copy keeps in-frame clones and lacks some. The sample consists of under 80,000 clones, 85% of them appearing once. The sequencing here drew on CD4+ or CD8+ T cells sorted from blood, taken in a trial of the OX40 agonist ivuxolimab. Every receptor here comes from an adult with an advanced solid tumor such as melanoma, head and neck, liver or kidney cancer. The CDR3 runs from the conserved cysteine through the conserved F or W. Each record gives: clone size, D gene, J gene, V gene, CDR3 DNA, CDR3 protein. The D gene is left open where the match is weak. Expanded clones get a size class; other rows say once, few or many, or leave the size out.

>.|.|TRBJ1-4|TRBV28
TGTGCCAGCAGTTTACAGGGGATAAGGGAAAAACTGTTTTTT
CASSLQGIREKLFF
>.|.|TRBJ2-5|TRBV6-5
TGTGCCAGCAGGCCCGGGGGAGCGACATTCCAGACCCAGTACTTC
CASRPGGATFQTQYF
>.|TRBD2|TRBJ2-7|TRBV9
TGTGCCAGCAGCGTCTCCGGGACTAGCATATACGAGCAGTACTTC
CASSVSGTSIYEQYF
>.|.|TRBJ2-6|TRBV27
TGTGCCAGCAAAGAGATCAACTCTGGGGCCAACGTCCTGACTTTC
CASKEINSGANVLTF
>.|.|TRBJ1-2|TRBV6-6
TGTGCCAGCAGTTACTCGTCAGTTCAGGGCGACTATGGCTACACCTTC
CASSYSSVQGDYGYTF
>once|.|TRBJ2-7|TRBV28
TGTGCCAGCAGTTTGCGGGCCTACGAGCAGTACTTC
CASSLRAYEQYF
>.|TRBD1|TRBJ1-1|TRBV5-1
TGCGCCAGCAGCTCGCCATTGGGACAGGGAATGGTGAACACTGAAGCTTTCTTT
CASSSPLGQGMVNTEAFF
>.|.|TRBJ1-1|TRBV6-4
TGTGCCAGCAGTTACCTAGCAATGAACACTGAAGCTTTCTTT
CASSYLAMNTEAFF
>.|TRBD2|TRBJ2-2|TRBV10-3
TGTGCCAGCCGGACTAGCGGGAGGGCCGGCGGGGAGCTGTTTTTT
CASRTSGRAGGELFF
>.|.|TRBJ1-4|TRBV5-1
TGCGCCAGCAGCTTGAAGGGGCCGAATGAAAAACTGTTTTTT
CASSLKGPNEKLFF
>.|.|TRBJ1-5|TRBV5-1
TGCGCCAGCAGCCTGGAGGGCGGAGGGCCCCAGCATTTT
CASSLEGGGPQHF
>.|.|TRBJ2-7|TRBV5-4
TGTGCCAGCAGCTCTCGGACAAAAAGCTCCTACGAGCAGTACTTC
CASSSRTKSSYEQYF
>.|.|TRBJ1-6|TRBV18
TGTGCCAGCTCACCGCTACTGGGTGTGGATTCACCCCTCCACTTT
CASSPLLGVDSPLHF
>.|TRBD1|TRBJ1-1|TRBV5-4
TGTGCCAGCAGCTTGGCCACAGGGGAGAACACTGAAGCTTTCTTT
CASSLATGENTEAFF
>.|TRBD1|TRBJ2-1|TRBV5-6
TGTGCCAGCAGTCAAACCGGGACAGGGGGCTGGAATGAGCAGTTCTTC
CASSQTGTGGWNEQFF
>.|.|TRBJ2-1|TRBV19
TGTGCCAGTACCACCTACTCTCATAGGGGGAATGAGCAGTTCTTC
CASTTYSHRGNEQFF
>.|.|TRBJ1-2|TRBV18
TGTGCCAGCTCACGGGACAAACTCTATGGCTACACCTTC
CASSRDKLYGYTF
>.|TRBD2|TRBJ2-5|TRBV9
TGTGCCAGCAGCGTGGTTAGCGGGGGGATGGAGACCCAGTACTTC
CASSVVSGGMETQYF
>.|TRBD1|TRBJ1-1|TRBV10-2
TGCGCCAGCATTTATTCTACAGGGGTGAACACTGAAGCTTTCTTT
CASIYSTGVNTEAFF
>.|.|TRBJ1-3|TRBV10-3
TGTGCCATCAGTGAGCGTGACACCATATATTTT
CAISERDTIYF
>.|.|TRBJ2-7|TRBV28
TGTGCCAGCAGTCGACTCTACGAGCAGTACTTC
CASSRLYEQYF
>.|TRBD2|TRBJ2-2|TRBV28
TGTGCCAGCAGTGATCATGGACTAGGTACCGGGGAGCTGTTTTTT
CASSDHGLGTGELFF
>.|.|TRBJ2-2|TRBV7-3
TGTGCCAGCAGCTTTGCACAGGGGAACACCGGGGAGCTGTTTTTT
CASSFAQGNTGELFF
>.|.|TRBJ1-1|TRBV18
TGTGCCAGCTCACCCACAGGGAGGATGGGAAACACTGAAGCTTTCTTT
CASSPTGRMGNTEAFF
>.|.|TRBJ2-5|TRBV7-8
TGTGCCAGCAGCTTGACAGAGACCCAGTACTTC
CASSLTETQYF
>medium-sized|TRBD1|TRBJ1-6|TRBV7-9
TGTGCCAGCAGCGCGACAGGGACAAATTCACCCCTCCACTTT
CASSATGTNSPLHF
>few|TRBD1|TRBJ2-7|TRBV5-1
TGCGCCAGCAGCGGAGGGACAGGGTACGCGGAGCAGTACTTC
CASSGGTGYAEQYF
>few|.|TRBJ1-2|TRBV5-1
TGCGCCAGCCAGAGTAACTATGGCTACACCTTC
CASQSNYGYTF
>.|.|TRBJ1-1|TRBV5-1
TGCGCCAGCAGCTTGTCAGGGTCAAAAACTGAAGCTTTCTTT
CASSLSGSKTEAFF
>once|.|TRBJ2-7|TRBV2
TGTGCCAGCACCCAGGAACCCTACGAGCAGTACTTC
CASTQEPYEQYF
>.|.|TRBJ2-3|TRBV19
TGTGCCAGTAGTATAGGTACGGGGCGAACTACAGATACGCAGTATTTT
CASSIGTGRTTDTQYF
>.|.|TRBJ1-1|TRBV5-8
TGTGCCAGCAACGCCTTCACGAACACTGAAGCTTTCTTT
CASNAFTNTEAFF